This TCR beta chain was documented in a study of breast tumors, draining lymph nodes, adjacent tissues. Breast cancer patients provided tissue from their axillary draining lymph nodes. Germline lookup yields CDR1 SGHKS and CDR2 YYEKEE (reference sequence). The CDR3 is 14 amino acids. Trimming removed 4 bases from V and 7 bases from J, with 15 bases in between. This clonotype was seen ten or more times. What it recognizes is unknown. MiXCR was run by TCRdb on the multiplex PCR reads, yielding one entry per CDR3 protein. Of about 130,000 distinct CDR3 sequences detected, more than 20% appear once; the ten largest clones hold around 2.7%. Study-wide points: Findings are consistent with lymph node origin and intratumoral expansion of most tumor T cells. Compared with lymph nodes, tumors were less diverse; compared with nontumor tissue, more.

Specimen: axillary lymph node tissue. The V gene is TRBV5-5, the J gene TRBJ2-1; D is perhaps TRBD1 (6 bases). The clonotype comes from a female donor with breast cancer. Some clones in this sample may be carry-over from other donors' samples. CDR3 DNA: TGTGCCAGCAGCACCGACTGGGGGACAAATGAGCAGTTCTTC. Amino acid sequence: CASSTDWGTNEQFF.